This T cell receptor beta chain was documented in a study of blood T cells in healthy people across ages (dated by TCRdb to the mid-2010s). Broadly, across the study: In model experiments, template switching captured roughly one uniquely barcoded TCR beta cDNA molecule for every two T cells. For two donors (one aged 18 to 30 and one aged 80 or older), the study analyzed two additional independent replicas of 1 million unique cDNA reads from the same blood draw. Donors of different ages were randomly distributed across sequencing lanes to avoid experimental bias. Donors were grouped into four age groups: young (average 16 years), middle-aged (roughly 37), aged (approximately 67) and long-lived (around 80). Age-related changes in TCR beta repertoire diversity were measured in the study by deep sequencing normalized with unique cDNA molecular identifiers.

Notes on this clonotype: The antigen it binds to is not known. Base qualities were left out, and no much larger clone turns up one base away.

The donors were some 39 Caucasian individuals from Russia, aged 6 to 90 years, who were systemically healthy. Approximately 10 milliliters of peripheral blood were collected from each donor into EDTA-treated Vacutainer tubes. Ficoll-Paque density-gradient centrifugation was used to isolate PBMCs, with at least 6.5 million obtained per sample. Trizol reagent was used to extract total RNA from the PBMCs, yielding at least 6 micrograms per sample. Naive CD45RAhigh/CD27high T cell percentages were measured by flow cytometry on a PBMC aliquot from every donor. The CDR3 runs 12 amino acids, cysteine and phenylalanine included. Of the read, only the CDR3 DNA is kept; its 36 bases are in frame from base 1. Looking up the germline V gene yields CDR1 SGHRS and CDR2 YFSETQ. V is trimmed back by 1 base and J by 10 bases, and the junction contains 2 bases that no gene match accounts for. Points the paper makes about the study in general: Conclusive comparison of naive and antigen-experienced compartments was prevented by the profiling of bulk unsorted PBMCs. Observed TCR beta diversity per million T cells fell roughly linearly with age, and a significant reduction was already apparent by age around 40. Observed TCR beta diversity correlated strongly with the percentage of naive T cells measured by flow cytometry. Because donor CMV infection status was unknown, age-related changes in expanded clonotypes were potentially confounded. Estimates of total diversity from one million sequenced T cells were regarded as lower bounds and underestimates. Compared with the aged group, the long-lived group had more naive CD4+ T cells, fewer expanded clones and increased TCR diversity, suggesting age selection.

The library came from 5' RACE. The sequencing machine was an Illumina HiSeq 2500. A second PCR of about 6 to 12 cycles was run with a J-beta primer mix and a sample-barcoded 5' primer. A template-switch 5' adaptor carrying 12 random nucleotides introduced a unique molecular identifier onto each TCR beta cDNA molecule. At least 3 million CDR3-containing paired-end reads were obtained from each sample. First-strand cDNA synthesis was performed from all RNA using the Mint cDNA synthesis kit, with priming by a TRBC-specific oligonucleotide. Following uracil-DNA glycosylase treatment, a first 18-cycle PCR with universal primers M1SS and BC2_uni_R was performed on all cDNA. The published analysis was carried out like this. For normalization, 1 million high-quality reads were randomly selected from each sample, with every read carrying a distinct molecular identifier. Reads sharing molecular identifiers were discarded rather than binned into consensus sequences. MiTCR, run with a Q25 quality threshold and the strictest error-elimination algorithm, handled CDR3 identification, clonotype clustering and error correction. Lower-bound total TCR beta diversity was estimated with a nonparametric unseen species model using Euler transformation. TCRdb ran its own pipeline on the public reads, namely fastp trimming at Q25 and MiXCR clone calling, and kept in-frame beta chains. Rows are unified per CDR3 protein, each entry keeping the most common DNA and genes. Here the V and J calls rest on TCRdb's processing, not on the authors' analysis. The sample table contains around 1.5 million distinct CDR3 sequences; only one count was recorded for approximately 59% of them. The ten largest clones capture 5% to 7% of the sample.

Sequencing was performed on blood. In this chain, TRBV5-1 is recombined with TRBJ2-1; TRBD1 agrees with 7 junctional bases. The sequence derives from a man aged 18 to 29 in good health. The DNA is as follows: TGCGCCAGCAGCTTGCAGGGGGTAGAGCAGTTCTTC. Translated, this is CASSLQGVEQFF.